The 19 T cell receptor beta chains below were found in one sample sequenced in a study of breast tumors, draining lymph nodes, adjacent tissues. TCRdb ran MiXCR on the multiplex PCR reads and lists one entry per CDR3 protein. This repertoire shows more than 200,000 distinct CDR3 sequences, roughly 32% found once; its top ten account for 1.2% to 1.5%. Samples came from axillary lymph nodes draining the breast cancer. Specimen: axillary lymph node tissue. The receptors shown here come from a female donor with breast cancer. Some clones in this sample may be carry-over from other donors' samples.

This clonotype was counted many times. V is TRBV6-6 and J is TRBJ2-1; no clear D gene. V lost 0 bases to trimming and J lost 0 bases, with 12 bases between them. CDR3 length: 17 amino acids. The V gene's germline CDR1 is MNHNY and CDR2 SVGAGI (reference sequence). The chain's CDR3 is CASSYSTSQGSYNEQFF. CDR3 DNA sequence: TGTGCCAGCAGTTACTCGACATCTCAAGGCTCCTACAATGAGCAGTTCTTC.

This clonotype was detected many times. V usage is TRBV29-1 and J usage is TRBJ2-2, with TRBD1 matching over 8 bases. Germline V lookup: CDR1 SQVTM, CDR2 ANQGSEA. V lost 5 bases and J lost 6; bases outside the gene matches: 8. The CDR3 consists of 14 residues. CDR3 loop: CSVPRQGSPGELFF. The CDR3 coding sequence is TGCAGCGTTCCTAGACAGGGGTCACCCGGGGAGCTGTTTTTT.

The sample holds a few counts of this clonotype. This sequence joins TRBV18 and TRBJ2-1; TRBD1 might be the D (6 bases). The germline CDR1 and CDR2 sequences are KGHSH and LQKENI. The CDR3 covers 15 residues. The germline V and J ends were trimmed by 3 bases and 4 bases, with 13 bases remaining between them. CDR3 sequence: CASSPQTDRYNEQFF. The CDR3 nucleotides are TGTGCCAGCTCACCCCAAACGGACAGATACAATGAGCAGTTCTTC.

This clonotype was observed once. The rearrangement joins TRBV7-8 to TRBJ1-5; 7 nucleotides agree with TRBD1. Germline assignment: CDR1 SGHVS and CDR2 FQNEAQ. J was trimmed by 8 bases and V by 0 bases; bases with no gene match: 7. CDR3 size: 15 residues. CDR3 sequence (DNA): TGTGCCAGCAGCTTAGCTGGACAGGCTGCCGAGCCCCAGCATTTT. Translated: CASSLAGQAAEPQHF. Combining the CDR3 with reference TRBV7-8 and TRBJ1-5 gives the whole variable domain GAGVSQSPRYKVAKRGQDVALRCDPISGHVSLFWYQQALGQGPEFLTYFQNEAQLDKSGLPSDRFFAERPEGSVSTLKIQRTQQEDSAVYLCASSLAGQAAEPQHFGDGTRLSIL.

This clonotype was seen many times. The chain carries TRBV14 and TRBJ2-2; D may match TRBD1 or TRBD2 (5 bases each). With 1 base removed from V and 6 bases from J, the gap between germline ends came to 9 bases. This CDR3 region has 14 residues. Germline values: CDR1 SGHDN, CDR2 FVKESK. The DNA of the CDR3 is TGTGCCAGCAGCCAAGGCAGGGAGTCCGGGGAGCTGTTTTTT. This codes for CASSQGRESGELFF.

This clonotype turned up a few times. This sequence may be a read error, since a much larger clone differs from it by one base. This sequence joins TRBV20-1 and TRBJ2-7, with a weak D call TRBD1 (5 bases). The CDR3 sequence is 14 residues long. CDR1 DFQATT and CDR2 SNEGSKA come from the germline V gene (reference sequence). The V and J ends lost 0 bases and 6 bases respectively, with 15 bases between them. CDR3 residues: CSARDRKGPSEQYF. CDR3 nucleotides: TGCAGTGCTAGAGATCGTAAGGGGCCCTCCGAGCAGTACTTC.

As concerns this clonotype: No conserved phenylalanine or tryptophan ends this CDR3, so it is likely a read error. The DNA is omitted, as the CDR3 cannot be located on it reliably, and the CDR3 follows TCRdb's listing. The CDR3 here is CASSVAVSGGS. The chain joins TRBV9 to TRBJ2-1; TRBD2, as called in the table, went unchecked against the DNA. With termini counted, the CDR3 has 11 amino acids. CDR1 SGDLS and CDR2 YYNGEE come from the germline V gene.

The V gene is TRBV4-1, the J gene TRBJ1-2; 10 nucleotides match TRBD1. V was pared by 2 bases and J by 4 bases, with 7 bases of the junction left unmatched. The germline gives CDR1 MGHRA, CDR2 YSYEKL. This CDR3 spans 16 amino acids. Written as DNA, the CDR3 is TGCGCCAGCAGCCAACCGACAGGGGGCACCTCCTATGGCTACACCTTC. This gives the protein CASSQPTGGTSYGYTF.

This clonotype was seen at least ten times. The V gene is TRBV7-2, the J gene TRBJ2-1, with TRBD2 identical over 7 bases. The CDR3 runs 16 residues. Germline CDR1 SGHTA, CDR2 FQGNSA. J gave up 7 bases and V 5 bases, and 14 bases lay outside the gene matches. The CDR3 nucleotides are TGTGCCAGCAGCCGAACACGACTAGCTCCTCTAAATGAGCAGTTCTTC. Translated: CASSRTRLAPLNEQFF.

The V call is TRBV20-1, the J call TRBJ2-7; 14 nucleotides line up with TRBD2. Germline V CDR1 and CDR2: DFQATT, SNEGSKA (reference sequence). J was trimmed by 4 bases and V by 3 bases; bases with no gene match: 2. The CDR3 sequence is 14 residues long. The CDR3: CSARGTSGSYEQYF. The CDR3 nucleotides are TGCAGTGCTAGGGGGACTAGCGGGAGTTACGAGCAGTACTTC.

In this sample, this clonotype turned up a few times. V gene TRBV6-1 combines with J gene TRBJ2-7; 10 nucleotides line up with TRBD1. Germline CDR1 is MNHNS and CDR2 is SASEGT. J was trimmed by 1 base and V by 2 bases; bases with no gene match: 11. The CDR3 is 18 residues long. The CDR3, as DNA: TGTGCCAGCAGTGAACCAGGGACAGGGGATCTTGGTTCCTACGAGCAGTACTTC. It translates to CASSEPGTGDLGSYEQYF.

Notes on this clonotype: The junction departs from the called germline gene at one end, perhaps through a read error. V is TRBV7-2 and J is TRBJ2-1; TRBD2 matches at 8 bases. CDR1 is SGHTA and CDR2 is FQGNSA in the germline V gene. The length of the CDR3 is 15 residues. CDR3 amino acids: CASGFSGEFYNEQLF. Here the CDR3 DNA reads TGTGCCAGCGGCTTTAGCGGGGAATTCTACAATGAGCAGCTCTTC. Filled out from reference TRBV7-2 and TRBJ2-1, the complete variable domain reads GAGVSQSPSNKVTEKGKDVELRCDPISGHTALYWYRQSLGQGLEFLIYFQGNSAPDKSGLPSDRFSAERTGGSVSTLTIQRTQQEDSAVYLCASGFSGEFYNEQLFGPGTRLTVL.

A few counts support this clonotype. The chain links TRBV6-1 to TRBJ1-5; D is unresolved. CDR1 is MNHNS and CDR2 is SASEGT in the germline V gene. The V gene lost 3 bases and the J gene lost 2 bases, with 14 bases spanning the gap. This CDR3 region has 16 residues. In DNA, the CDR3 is TGTGCCAGCAGTGACCCAACGCGGGGAGGCAATCAGCCCCAGCATTTT. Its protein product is CASSDPTRGGNQPQHF.

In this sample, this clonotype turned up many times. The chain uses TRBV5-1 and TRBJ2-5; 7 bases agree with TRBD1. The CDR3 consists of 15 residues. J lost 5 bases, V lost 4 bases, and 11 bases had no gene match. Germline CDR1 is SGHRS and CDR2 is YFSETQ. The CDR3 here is CASSIYRGSEETQYF. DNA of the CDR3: TGCGCCAGCAGCATTTACAGGGGCTCGGAGGAGACCCAGTACTTC.

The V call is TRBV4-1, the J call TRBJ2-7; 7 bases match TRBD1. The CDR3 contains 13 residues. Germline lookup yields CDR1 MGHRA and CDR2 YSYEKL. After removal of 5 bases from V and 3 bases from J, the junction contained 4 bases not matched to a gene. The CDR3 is CASSSQGIYEQYF. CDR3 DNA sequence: TGCGCCAGCAGCTCACAGGGGATCTACGAGCAGTACTTC.

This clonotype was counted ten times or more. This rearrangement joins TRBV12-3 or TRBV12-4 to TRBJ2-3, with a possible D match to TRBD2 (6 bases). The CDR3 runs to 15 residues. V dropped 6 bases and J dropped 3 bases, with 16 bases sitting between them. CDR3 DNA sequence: TGTGCCAGCAGCCGGCGTGACGCGGGAACAGATACGCAGTATTTT. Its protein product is CASSRRDAGTDTQYF.

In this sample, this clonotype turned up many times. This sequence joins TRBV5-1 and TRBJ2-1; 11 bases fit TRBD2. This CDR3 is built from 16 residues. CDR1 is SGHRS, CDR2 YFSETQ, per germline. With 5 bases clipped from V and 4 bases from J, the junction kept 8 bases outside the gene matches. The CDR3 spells CASRAQGTSGYNEQFF. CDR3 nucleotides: TGCGCCAGCAGGGCCCAGGGGACTAGCGGTTACAATGAGCAGTTCTTC.

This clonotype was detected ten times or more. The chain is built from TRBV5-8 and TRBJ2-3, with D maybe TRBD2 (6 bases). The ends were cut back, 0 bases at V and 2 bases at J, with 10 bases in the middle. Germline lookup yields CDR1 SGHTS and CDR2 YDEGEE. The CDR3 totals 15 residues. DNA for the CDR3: TGTGCCAGCAGCTTGGAATTAGCGGTCACAGATACGCAGTATTTT. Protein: CASSLELAVTDTQYF.

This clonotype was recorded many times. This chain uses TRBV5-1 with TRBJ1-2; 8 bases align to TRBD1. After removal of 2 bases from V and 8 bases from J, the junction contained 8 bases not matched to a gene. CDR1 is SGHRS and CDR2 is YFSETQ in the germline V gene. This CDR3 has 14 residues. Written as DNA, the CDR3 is TGCGCCAGCAGCTTCGGACAGGGAACGAGCGGCTACACCTTC. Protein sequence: CASSFGQGTSGYTF.